Following are 13 T cell receptor beta chains from one sample sequenced in a study of blood T cell repertoires in COVID-19. Assay used: immunoSEQ multiplex PCR; TCRdb lists only in-frame clones, some missing. The table has approximately 200,000 clones, approximately 75% seen once. Sequencing was done on a sample of PBMCs or T cells enriched from blood (not recorded which). Every receptor here comes from a man aged 40-49 years who had recovered from COVID-19.

V gene TRBV3-1 (or the pseudogene TRBV3-2) combines with J gene TRBJ1-3, with TRBD1 identical over 7 bases. The CDR3 covers 15 residues. Per the germline V gene, CDR1 is LGHDT and CDR2 is YNNKEL (reference sequence). V shed 4 bases and J 2 bases; nucleotides not matched to a gene: 5. CDR3 protein: CASSRGTEAGNTIYF. In DNA form, the CDR3 reads TGTGCCAGCAGCCGTGGGACAGAGGCTGGAAACACCATATATTTT.

The rearrangement links TRBV19 to TRBJ2-1; 8 bases are shared with TRBD1. The trim removed 5 bases at V and 7 bases at J, leaving 4 bases unmatched. Germline CDR1 reads LNHDA; CDR2 reads SQIVND (reference sequence). This CDR3 has 13 residues. CDR3 sequence: CASSYGTGNEQFF. The DNA of the CDR3 is TGTGCCAGTAGTTATGGGACAGGAAATGAGCAGTTCTTC.

The chain links TRBV5-6 to TRBJ2-1; the match to TRBD2 covers 8 bases. Germline V gene data show CDR1 as SGHDT and CDR2 as YYEEEE. V dropped 4 bases and J dropped 0; count of bases not matched to a gene: 12. CDR3 length: 18 amino acids. For the CDR3, the DNA is TGTGCCAGCAGCGCTCTAGGGAGCGGGGGTAGCTCCTACAATGAGCAGTTCTTC. It is translated as CASSALGSGGSSYNEQFF.

The rearrangement uses TRBV7-9 and TRBJ2-1, with TRBD2 as a possible D gene (6 bases). CDR3 length equals 15 residues. V was shortened by 4 bases and J by 9 bases, with 19 bases between the two germline ends. Germline assignment: CDR1 SEHNR and CDR2 FQNEAQ (reference sequence). CDR3 loop: CASSSPLREAGEQFF. CDR3 nucleotides: TGTGCCAGCAGCTCGCCTTTGCGGGAAGCGGGTGAGCAGTTCTTC.

The table lists this clone with a few counts. The V call is TRBV3-1 (or the pseudogene TRBV3-2), the J call TRBJ2-5; maybe TRBD1 (6 bases). The V end lost 3 bases, the J end lost 1 base, and 12 bases lay between the germline ends. The V gene's germline CDR1 is LGHDT and CDR2 YNNKEL (reference sequence). The CDR3 has 15 residues. For the CDR3, the DNA is TGTGCCAGCAGCCAGGGGCAGGACAGCCAAGAGACCCAGTACTTC. Its protein product is CASSQGQDSQETQYF.

This sequence joins TRBV27 and TRBJ2-7, with 9 nucleotides matching TRBD2. The length of the CDR3 is 16 residues. The V and J ends lost 8 bases and 4 bases, in that order; junction bases with no gene match: 15. In germline, CDR1 is MNHEY, CDR2 SMNVEV (reference sequence). DNA of the CDR3: TGTGCCAGCCGTAATTCTTGGACTAGCGTTATTTACGAGCAGTACTTC. Translation: CASRNSWTSVIYEQYF.

The chain joins TRBV3-1 (or the pseudogene TRBV3-2) to TRBJ1-5; the D is unclear. The germline V and J ends were trimmed by 1 base and 7 bases, with 14 bases remaining between them. Germline-derived CDR1 and CDR2 are LGHDT and YNNKEL (reference sequence). CDR3 length: 15 residues. This chain's CDR3 is CASSQGRARSQPQHF. The CDR3 bases are TGTGCCAGCAGCCAAGGGAGGGCCAGGTCACAGCCCCAGCATTTT.

The chain uses TRBV19 and TRBJ1-4; D possibly corresponds to TRBD1 (5 bases). The CDR3 has 14 residues. Trimming stripped 6 bases from V and 5 bases from J, with 13 bases between. CDR1 is LNHDA and CDR2 is SQIVND in the germline V gene (reference sequence). CDR3 sequence (DNA): TGTGCCAGTAGCCGGGGGAGAGGGAATGAAAAACTGTTTTTT. As protein: CASSRGRGNEKLFF.

The chain uses TRBV6-5 and TRBJ1-2; D call uncertain. The CDR3 is 15 residues long. The germline V gene encodes CDR1 MNHEY and CDR2 SVGAGI. Trimming removed 0 bases from V and 8 bases from J, with 16 bases in between. CDR3 protein: CASSYSFRALVGYTF. The CDR3 DNA reads TGTGCCAGCAGTTACTCCTTCCGGGCACTAGTGGGCTACACCTTC.

This clone has a handful of counts. This chain uses TRBV6-2 or TRBV6-3 with TRBJ1-6; no reliable D call. V dropped 2 bases and J dropped 5 bases, with 7 bases sitting between them. CDR1 and CDR2 from the germline V gene are MNHEY and SVGEGT. This CDR3 spans 14 amino acids. Here the CDR3 DNA reads TGTGCCAGCAGTTACGGGAGGGATAATTCACCCCTCCACTTT. Residues: CASSYGRDNSPLHF.

The CDR3 coding sequence is TGCGCCAGCAGCAGGAGGGACAGGAGGGGGGAGACCCAGTACTTC. Protein: CASSRRDRRGETQYF. The rearrangement joins TRBV5-1 to TRBJ2-5, with TRBD1 matching over 8 bases. CDR1 and CDR2 (germline): SGHRS, YFSETQ. The J segment lost 5 bases and the V segment lost 4 bases, leaving 10 bases of the junction unmatched. The CDR3 sequence is 15 residues long. Full variable domain (remainder filled in from reference TRBV5-1 and TRBJ2-5): KAGVTQTPRYLIKTRGQQVTLSCSPISGHRSVSWYQQTPGQGLQFLFEYFSETQRNKGNFPGRFSGRQFSNSRSEMNVSTLELGDSALYLCASSRRDRRGETQYFGPGTRLLVL.

This chain uses TRBV20-1 with TRBJ1-5, with D possibly matching TRBD1 (5 bases). V lost 3 bases and J 0 bases, leaving 9 bases between the germline ends. Germline V gene data show CDR1 as DFQATT and CDR2 as SNEGSKA (reference sequence). CDR3 size: 14 residues. The CDR3 DNA reads as TGCAGTGCTAGTAGACAGTATAGCAATCAGCCCCAGCATTTT. This translates into CSASRQYSNQPQHF.

The CDR3 DNA sequence: TGTGCCAGCAGCCAAGCGGAGACCCAGTACTTC. Protein sequence: CASSQAETQYF. The rearrangement uses TRBV3-1 (or the pseudogene TRBV3-2) and TRBJ2-5, with D unresolved. Trimming cost V 1 base and J 5 bases, with 2 bases left between them. In germline, CDR1 is LGHDT, CDR2 YNNKEL (reference sequence). The length of the CDR3 is 11 residues.